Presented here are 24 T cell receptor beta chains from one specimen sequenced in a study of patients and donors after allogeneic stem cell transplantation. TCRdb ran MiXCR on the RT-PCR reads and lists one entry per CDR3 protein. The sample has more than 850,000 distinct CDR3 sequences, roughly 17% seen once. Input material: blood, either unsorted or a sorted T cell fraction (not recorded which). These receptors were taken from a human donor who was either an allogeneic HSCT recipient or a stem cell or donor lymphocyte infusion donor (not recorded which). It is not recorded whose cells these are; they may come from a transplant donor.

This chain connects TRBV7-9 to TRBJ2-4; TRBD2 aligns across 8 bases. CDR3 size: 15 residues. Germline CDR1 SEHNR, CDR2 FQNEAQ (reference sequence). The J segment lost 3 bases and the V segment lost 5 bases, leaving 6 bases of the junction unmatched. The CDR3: CASSATSVNKNIQYF. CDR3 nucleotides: TGTGCCAGCAGCGCGACTAGCGTTAACAAAAACATTCAGTACTTC.

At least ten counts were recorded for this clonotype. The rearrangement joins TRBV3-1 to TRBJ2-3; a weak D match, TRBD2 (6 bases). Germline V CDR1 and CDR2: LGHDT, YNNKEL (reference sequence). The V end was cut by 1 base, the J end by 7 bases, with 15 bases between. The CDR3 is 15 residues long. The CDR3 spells CASSQGAGLRNTQYF. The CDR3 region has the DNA TGTGCCAGCAGCCAAGGGGCGGGGCTCCGAAATACGCAGTATTTT.

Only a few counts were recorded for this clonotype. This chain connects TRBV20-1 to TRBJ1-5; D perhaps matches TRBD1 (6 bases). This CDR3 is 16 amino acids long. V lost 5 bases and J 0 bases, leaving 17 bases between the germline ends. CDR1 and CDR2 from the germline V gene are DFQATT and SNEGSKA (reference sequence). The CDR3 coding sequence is TGCAGTGCTGGACAGTTAGGGGGGAATAGCAATCAGCCCCAGCATTTT. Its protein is CSAGQLGGNSNQPQHF.

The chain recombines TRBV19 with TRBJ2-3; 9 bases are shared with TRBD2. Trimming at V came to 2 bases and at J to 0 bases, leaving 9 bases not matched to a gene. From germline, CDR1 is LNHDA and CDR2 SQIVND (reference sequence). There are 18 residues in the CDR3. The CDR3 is CASSIRAGGITSTDTQYF. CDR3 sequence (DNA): TGTGCCAGTAGTATAAGAGCGGGGGGAATTACTAGCACAGATACGCAGTATTTT.

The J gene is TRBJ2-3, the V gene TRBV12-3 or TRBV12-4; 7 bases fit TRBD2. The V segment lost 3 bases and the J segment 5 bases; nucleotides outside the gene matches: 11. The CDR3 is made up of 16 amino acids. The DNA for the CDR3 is TGTGCCAGCAGTTTTTGGGCGGGAGATGGTGGAGATACGCAGTATTTT. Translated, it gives CASSFWAGDGGDTQYF.

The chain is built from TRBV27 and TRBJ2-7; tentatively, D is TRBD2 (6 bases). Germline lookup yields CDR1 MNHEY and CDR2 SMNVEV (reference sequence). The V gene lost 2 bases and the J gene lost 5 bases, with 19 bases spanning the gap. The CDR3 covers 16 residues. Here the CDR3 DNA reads TGTGCCAGCAGTTTAGGGTTCAGGGAGGCCTTGGACGAGCAGTACTTC. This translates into CASSLGFREALDEQYF.

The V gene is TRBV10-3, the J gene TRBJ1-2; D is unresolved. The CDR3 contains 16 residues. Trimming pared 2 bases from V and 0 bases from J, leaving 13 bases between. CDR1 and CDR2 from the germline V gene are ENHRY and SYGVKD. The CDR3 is CAISERRSTANYGYTF. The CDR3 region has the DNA TGTGCCATCAGTGAGCGGCGCTCTACAGCTAACTATGGCTACACCTTC.

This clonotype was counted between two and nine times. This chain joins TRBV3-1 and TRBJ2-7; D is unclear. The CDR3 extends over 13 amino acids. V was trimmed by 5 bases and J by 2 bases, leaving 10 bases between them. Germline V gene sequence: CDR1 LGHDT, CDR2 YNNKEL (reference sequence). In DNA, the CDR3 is TGTGCCAGCAGCTCTCACAGTCCCTACGAGCAGTACTTC. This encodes CASSSHSPYEQYF.

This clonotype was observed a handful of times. CDR3 in DNA: TGTGCCAGCAGCTCCGGGACAGGGACGAACGAGCAGTACTTC. It yields the protein CASSSGTGTNEQYF. The genes are TRBV5-6 and TRBJ2-7; 9 bases line up with TRBD1. V lost 3 bases, J lost 5 bases, and 6 bases stayed unmatched. This CDR3 spans 14 amino acids. The germline V gene has CDR1 SGHDT and CDR2 YYEEEE.

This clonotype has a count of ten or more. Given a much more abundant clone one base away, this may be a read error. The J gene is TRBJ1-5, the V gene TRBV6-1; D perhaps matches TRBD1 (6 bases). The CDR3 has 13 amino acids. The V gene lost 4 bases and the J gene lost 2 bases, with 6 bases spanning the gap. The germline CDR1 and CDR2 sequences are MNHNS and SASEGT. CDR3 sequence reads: CASSAGGNQPQHF. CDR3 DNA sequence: TGTGCCAGCAGTGCAGGGGGCAATCAGCCCCAGCATTTT.

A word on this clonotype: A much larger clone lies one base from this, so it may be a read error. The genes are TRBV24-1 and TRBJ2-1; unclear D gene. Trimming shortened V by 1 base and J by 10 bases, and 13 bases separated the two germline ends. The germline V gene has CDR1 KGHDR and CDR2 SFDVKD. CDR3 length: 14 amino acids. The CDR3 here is CATSDFQNQKEQFF. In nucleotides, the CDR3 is TGTGCCACCAGTGATTTTCAGAACCAGAAAGAGCAGTTCTTC.

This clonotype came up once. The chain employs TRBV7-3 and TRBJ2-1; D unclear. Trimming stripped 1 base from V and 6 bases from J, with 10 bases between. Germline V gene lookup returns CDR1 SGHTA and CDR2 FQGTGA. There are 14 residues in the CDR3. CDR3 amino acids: CASSLRWGANEQFF. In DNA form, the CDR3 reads TGTGCCAGCAGCTTAAGGTGGGGTGCCAATGAGCAGTTCTTC.

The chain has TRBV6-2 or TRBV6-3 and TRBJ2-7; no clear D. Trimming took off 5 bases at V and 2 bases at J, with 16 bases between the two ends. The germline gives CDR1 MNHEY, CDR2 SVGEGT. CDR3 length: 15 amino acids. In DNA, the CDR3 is TGTGCCAGCAGTCCTACGTCACCCGGAACCTACGAGCAGTACTTC. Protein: CASSPTSPGTYEQYF.

The CDR3 protein is CASSSGDRDNEKLFF. The DNA of the CDR3 is TGTGCCAGCAGCTCCGGCGACAGGGATAATGAAAAACTGTTTTTT. The rearrangement joins TRBV7-9 to TRBJ1-4; 7 bases fit TRBD1. The CDR3 has 15 amino acids. Germline V lookup: CDR1 SEHNR, CDR2 FQNEAQ (reference sequence). V lost 4 bases to trimming and J lost 4 bases; unmatched junction nucleotides: 6.

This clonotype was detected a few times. This CDR3 is CASSEGTGRGEKLFF. In nucleotides, the CDR3 is TGTGCCAGCAGTGAAGGTACAGGGCGGGGGGAAAAACTGTTTTTT. V and J are TRBV25-1 and TRBJ1-4; a weak D match, TRBD1 (6 bases). Trimming removed 2 bases from V and 8 bases from J, with 15 bases in between. The CDR3 has 15 amino acids. Germline CDR1 reads MGHDK; CDR2 reads SYGVNS.

The CDR3: CASPTSGGYNEQFF. Here the CDR3 DNA reads TGTGCCAGCCCGACTAGCGGGGGGTACAATGAGCAGTTCTTC. This chain connects TRBV6-4 to TRBJ2-1; 13 bases match TRBD2. With V trimmed by 8 bases and J by 4 bases, 2 bases remained unmatched. Looked up from germline, CDR1 is MRHNA and CDR2 is SNTAGT. The CDR3 consists of 14 residues.

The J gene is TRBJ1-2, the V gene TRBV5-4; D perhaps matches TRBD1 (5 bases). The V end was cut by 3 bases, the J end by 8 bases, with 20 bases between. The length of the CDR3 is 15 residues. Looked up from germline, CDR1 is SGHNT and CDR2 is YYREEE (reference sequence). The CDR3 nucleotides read TGTGCCAGCAGCTCAACACGGGGACTTGCACGGGGCTACACCTTC. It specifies CASSSTRGLARGYTF.

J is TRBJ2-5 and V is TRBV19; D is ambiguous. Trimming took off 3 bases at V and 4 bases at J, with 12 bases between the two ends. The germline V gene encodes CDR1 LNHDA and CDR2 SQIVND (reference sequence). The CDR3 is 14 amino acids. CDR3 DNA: TGTGCCAGTAGTATTTCTCGGAGTGGAGAGACCCAGTACTTC. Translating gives CASSISRSGETQYF.

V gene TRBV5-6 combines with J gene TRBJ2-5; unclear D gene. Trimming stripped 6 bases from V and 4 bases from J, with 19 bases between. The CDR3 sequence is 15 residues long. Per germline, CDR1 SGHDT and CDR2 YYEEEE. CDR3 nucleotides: TGTGCCAGCAATCTTACAGCTCCCCGCGGAGAGACCCAGTACTTC. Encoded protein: CASNLTAPRGETQYF.

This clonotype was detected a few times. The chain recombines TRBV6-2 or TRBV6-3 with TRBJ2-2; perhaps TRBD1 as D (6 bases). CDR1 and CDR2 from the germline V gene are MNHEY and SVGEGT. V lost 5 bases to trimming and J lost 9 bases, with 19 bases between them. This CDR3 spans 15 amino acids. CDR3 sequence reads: CASSRDNRKGRELFF. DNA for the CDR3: TGTGCCAGCAGTCGGGACAATCGGAAAGGGAGGGAGCTGTTTTTT.

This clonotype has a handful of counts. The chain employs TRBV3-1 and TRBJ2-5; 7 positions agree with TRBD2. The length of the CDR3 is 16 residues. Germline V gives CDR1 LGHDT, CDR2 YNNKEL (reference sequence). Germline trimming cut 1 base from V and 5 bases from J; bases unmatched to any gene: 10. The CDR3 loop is CASSQAGTKPSETQYF. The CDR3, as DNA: TGTGCCAGCAGCCAAGCTGGGACTAAACCCTCCGAGACCCAGTACTTC.

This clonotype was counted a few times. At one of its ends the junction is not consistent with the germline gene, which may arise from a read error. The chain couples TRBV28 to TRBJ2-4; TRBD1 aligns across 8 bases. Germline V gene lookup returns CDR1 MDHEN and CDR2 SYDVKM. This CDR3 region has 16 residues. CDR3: CASSFGQGIAKTIQYF. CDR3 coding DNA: TGTGCCAGCAGTTTTGGACAGGGTATAGCCAAAACCATTCAGTACTTC.

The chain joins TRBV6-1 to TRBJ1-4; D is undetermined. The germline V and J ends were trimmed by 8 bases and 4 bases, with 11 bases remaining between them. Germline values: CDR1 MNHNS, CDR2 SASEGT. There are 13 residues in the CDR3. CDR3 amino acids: CASGPWVNEKLFF. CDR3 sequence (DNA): TGTGCCAGCGGCCCCTGGGTTAATGAAAAACTGTTTTTT.

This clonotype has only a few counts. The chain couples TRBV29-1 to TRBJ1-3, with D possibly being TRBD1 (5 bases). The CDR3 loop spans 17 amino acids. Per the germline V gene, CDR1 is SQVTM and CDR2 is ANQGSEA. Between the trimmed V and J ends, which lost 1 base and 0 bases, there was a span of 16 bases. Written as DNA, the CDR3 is TGCAGCGTTGAAGGTCTTTTAGAGGGGCACTCTGGAAACACCATATATTTT. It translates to CSVEGLLEGHSGNTIYF.